This entry features one T cell receptor beta chain sequence. This clone was counted between two and nine times. No cognate antigen has been identified for it. No base quality information exists; no much larger clone differs at one position. This record comes from a study of PD-1 blockade in classical Hodgkin lymphoma (dated by TCRdb to about 2020). About the investigation overall: Nivolumab dosing was 3 mg/kg intravenously every 2 weeks, continuing until either disease progression or unacceptable toxicity. To define a peripheral blood immune signature of response to PD-1 blockade in classical Hodgkin lymphoma, the study combined TCR beta sequencing with CyTOF. Study-wide findings and limitations: The study was restricted to a single clinical trial cohort, and the causes of repertoire differences, possibly disease activity or prior therapy, were left undefined. Patients starting nivolumab less than 1 year after ASCT had lower diversity and were excluded from later analyses to avoid confounding by immune reconstitution. Trial patients with a complete response had baseline diversity similar to that of newly diagnosed patients, while partial responders and progressors had significantly lower diversity. Baseline TCR diversity was reported to be lower in newly diagnosed patients than in healthy donors, and even lower in relapsed/refractory patients. By C4D1, a significant rise was seen in CD4+ TCR diversity but not in CD8+ TCR diversity (p=0.0027 vs p=0.16), and the rise was most apparent among complete responders (p=0.02).

As encoded in the germline V gene, CDR1 is SNHLY while CDR2 is FYNNEI. V is reduced by 6 bases and J by 3 bases, leaving a spacing of 15 bases between them. The CDR3 runs 14 amino acids, cysteine and phenylalanine included. Of all the DNA, just the CDR3 is kept, 42 bases in frame from base 1. The sample's time point label, in plain terms: cycle 4 day 1 (C4D1), after six to seven weeks of nivolumab. All trial patients had relapsed after autologous stem cell transplantation, with cohorts A, B and C differing in prior brentuximab vedotin exposure. The trial cohort comprised roughly 50 patients with relapsed/refractory classical Hodgkin lymphoma whose best overall responses were complete response, partial response or progressive disease. Single-agent nivolumab was administered to trial patients in the multi-cohort phase II CheckMate 205 trial. Best overall response was determined by an independent review committee according to the 2007 International Working Group response criteria. Trial PBMCs were collected immediately before nivolumab initiation (C1D1) and during therapy at cycle 2 day 1 and cycle 4 day 1. Peripheral blood was collected in 8 mL Vacutainer Cell Preparation Tubes, from which PBMCs were isolated by centrifugation and then cryopreserved.

The Qiagen DNeasy kit was used to extract genomic DNA from unsorted PBMCs and from the negatively selected CD4+ and CD8+ fractions. Using primers that anneal to V and J segments, immunoSEQ multiplex PCR amplified the TCR beta CDR3 regions. Amplification bias was minimized using a synthetic immune receptor repertoire, and residual bias was removed computationally after sequencing. In the source study's methods: Custom Python scripts were used to quantify repertoire diversity as the Shannon entropy index. The unsorted, CD4+ and CD8+ repertoires were each analyzed separately, with the exception of combined analyses, where CD4+ and CD8+ sequences were merged in silico. Clonal expansion was defined as a frequency increase of at least 2-fold after treatment compared with C1D1, and clones undetected at baseline were assigned a pseudocount of 0.5. Singleton clones were defined as clones with 0 or 1 copy at C1D1, and non-singleton clones were defined as clones with 2 or more copies. Clones expanded in unsorted samples were labelled as CD4+, CD8+ or unknown by matching protein sequences in sorted samples from the same patient. Diversity changes from C1D1 to C4D1 were tested in paired samples using Wilcoxon tests. Here the immuneACCESS table is served through TCRdb, limited to in-frame sequences with V and J called. Missing clones are a known gap in these copies; in checked studies unresolved V genes cover under half, and the rest lacks a known reason. Clonal size and the V and J genes are those of that table, whereas D and trimming came from the DNA. Within this sample are around 30,000 clones, with approximately 70% of them counted one time only. Under 4.5% of the sample is in the top ten clones.

The TCR originated in a human donor with classical Hodgkin lymphoma. The chain joins TRBV2 to TRBJ2-7, and the D gene may be TRBD2, 5 bases matching. The sequencing used peripheral blood mononuclear cells (PBMCs), collected before the fourth cycle of nivolumab. The bases read TGTGCCAGCAGCCCCGGGATGGCGAACTACGAGCAGTACTTC. Its translation reads: CASSPGMANYEQYF.